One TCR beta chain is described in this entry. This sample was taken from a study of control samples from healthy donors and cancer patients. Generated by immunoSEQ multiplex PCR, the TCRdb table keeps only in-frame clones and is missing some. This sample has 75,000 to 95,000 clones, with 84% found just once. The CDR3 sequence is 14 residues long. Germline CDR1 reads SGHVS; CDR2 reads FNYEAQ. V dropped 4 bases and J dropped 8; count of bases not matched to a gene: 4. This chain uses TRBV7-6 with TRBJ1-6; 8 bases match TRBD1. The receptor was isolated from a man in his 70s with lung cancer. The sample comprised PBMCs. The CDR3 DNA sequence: TGTGCCAGCAGCTCGACAGGGGTGGATTCACCCCTCCACTTT. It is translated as CASSSTGVDSPLHF.